What follows are 8 T cell receptor beta chains derived from one specimen sequenced in a study of T-cell reconstitution after alpha-beta-depleted transplantation in children. Unique molecular identifiers were incorporated during preparation of the TCRbeta library. TCRdb re-derived calls from the PCR reads in MiXCR, one entry per CDR3 protein. The sample has 100,000 to 120,000 distinct CDR3 sequences; over 9% are singletons. The material sequenced was PBMCs from the stem cell graft donor, taken from the stem cell graft. The receptors were gathered from a human donor who donated a stem cell graft to a child with acute lymphoblastic leukemia.

This clonotype was detected many times. The rearrangement links TRBV7-2 to TRBJ2-7; D gene ambiguous. Between the trimmed V and J ends, which lost 7 bases and 6 bases, there was a span of 13 bases. The CDR3 loop spans 12 amino acids. Germline values: CDR1 SGHTA, CDR2 FQGNSA. CDR3 amino acids: CASTLGPGEQYF. CDR3 coding DNA: TGTGCCAGCACTCTTGGGCCGGGCGAGCAGTACTTC.

At least ten counts were recorded for this clonotype. The chain joins TRBV27 to TRBJ2-2, with 9 bases lining up with TRBD1. J gave up 6 bases and V 1 base, and 9 bases lay outside the gene matches. Germline values: CDR1 MNHEY, CDR2 SMNVEV (reference sequence). The CDR3 is 17 residues long. The chain's CDR3 is CASSLLTGTGRSGELFF. The CDR3 nucleotides read TGTGCCAGCAGTTTATTAACCGGGACAGGGAGGTCCGGGGAGCTGTTTTTT.

This clonotype was detected ten times or more. This chain uses TRBV7-2 with TRBJ2-7, with 7 nucleotides matching TRBD1. The germline V gene encodes CDR1 SGHTA and CDR2 FQGNSA. The ends lost 5 bases at V and 2 bases at J; junction bases unmatched: 6. The CDR3 totals 14 residues. The CDR3 DNA sequence: TGTGCCAGCAGCCGGGGACAGTTCACCTACGAGCAGTACTTC. This codes for CASSRGQFTYEQYF.

This clonotype has at least ten counts. This rearrangement joins TRBV6-2 or TRBV6-3 to TRBJ2-7, with D perhaps TRBD1 (6 bases). V was shortened by 7 bases and J by 0 bases, with 13 bases between the two germline ends. CDR3 length: 14 residues. Germline CDR1 and CDR2: MNHEY and SVGEGT. The CDR3 loop reads CASKLRDTSYEQYF. DNA of the CDR3: TGTGCCAGCAAACTTCGGGACACCTCCTACGAGCAGTACTTC.

This clonotype was observed many times. V and J are TRBV4-1 and TRBJ2-2, with D unresolved. CDR3 length: 15 amino acids. V lost 2 bases and J lost 4, with 11 bases in between. Germline V gene sequence: CDR1 MGHRA, CDR2 YSYEKL. CDR3 loop: CASSQLLVSTGELFF. DNA for the CDR3: TGCGCCAGCAGCCAACTCCTTGTGTCCACCGGGGAGCTGTTTTTT.

This clonotype has a handful of counts. The chain is built from TRBV19 and TRBJ1-1; 8 nucleotides agree with TRBD1. V trimming: 5 bases; J trimming: 4 bases; junction bases outside the gene matches: 3. The CDR3 consists of 13 residues. Germline-derived CDR1 and CDR2 are LNHDA and SQIVND (reference sequence). CDR3 residues: CASSYTGGTEAFF. The CDR3 coding sequence is TGTGCCAGTAGTTATACAGGGGGCACTGAAGCTTTCTTT.

The chain combines TRBV15 with TRBJ1-1, with a weak D call TRBD1 (5 bases). The CDR3 consists of 16 residues. From germline, CDR1 is LNHNV and CDR2 YYDKDF (reference sequence). Trimming pared 0 bases from V and 2 bases from J, leaving 13 bases between. The DNA for the CDR3 is TGTGCCACCAGCAGAGATGTGGGGGTTGTTAACACTGAAGCTTTCTTT. As protein: CATSRDVGVVNTEAFF. Variable domain in full (rest from reference TRBV15 and TRBJ1-1): DAMVIQNPRYQVTQFGKPVTLSCSQTLNHNVMYWYQQKSSQAPKLLFHYYDKDFNNEADTPDNFQSRRPNTSFCFLDIRSPGLGDTAMYLCATSRDVGVVNTEAFFGQGTRLTVV.

Ten or more counts support this clonotype. This rearrangement joins TRBV9 to TRBJ2-1; no clear D gene. V lost 4 bases and J 2 bases, leaving 13 bases between the germline ends. The CDR3 is 15 amino acids. CDR1 is SGDLS, CDR2 YYNGEE, per germline. CDR3 nucleotides: TGTGCCAGCAGCCTCTCAGCCGATCCCTACAATGAGCAGTTCTTC. As protein: CASSLSADPYNEQFF.